This T cell receptor (beta chain) was sequenced during a study of blood T cell repertoires in COVID-19. Study context: Donors in the United States, Italy and Spain gave samples during acute or convalescent COVID-19. From T cells, B-cell-depleted T cells, or PBMCs came the material, which was cDNA or gDNA.

As processed by the authors: It was from reference gene primer amplification that nucleated cell counts were estimated. Sequencing was performed with immunoSEQ multiplex PCR; in TCRdb, only in-frame clones are kept and a portion is missing. The V and J calls and clone size are taken from that table; D and trimming were inferred from the DNA. The sample includes more than 150,000 clones, approximately 85% of them seen just once. This clone has just a few counts. The V and J ends lost 4 bases and 2 bases respectively, with 14 bases between them. CDR3 length equals 15 residues. Germline CDR1 reads MGHDK; CDR2 reads SYGVNS.

What was sequenced was peripheral blood. This TCR was sampled from an elderly woman with acute or convalescent COVID-19. This chain uses TRBV25-1 with TRBJ1-2; D possibly corresponds to TRBD1 (6 bases). The CDR3 reads CASSVNRAGNYGYTF. In DNA form, the CDR3 reads TGTGCCAGCAGTGTAAACAGGGCCGGGAACTATGGCTACACCTTC.